The text below deals with one TCR beta chain. Antigen unknown. This entry comes from a study of shared clonotypes between healthy human individuals. Findings of the study overall: An expected dependence of interdonor clonotype sharing on sequencing depth was noted. The study generally estimated greater richness for naive than memory subsets. Limited genetic and exposure-history diversity came from having few donors.

CDR1 is GTSNPN and CDR2 is SVGIG in the germline V gene (reference sequence). The CDR3 contains 13 residues. V lost 3 bases and J lost 7, with 13 bases in between. The repertoire was sequenced with immunoSEQ multiplex PCR; TCRdb's copy has only in-frame clones and lacks some. Altogether some 790,000 clones are present, approximately 77% being singletons, with the ten largest covering roughly 1.8%. The chain recombines TRBV30 with TRBJ2-1, with D possibly TRBD2 on 5 matching bases. The clonotype comes from a woman aged 25-40 years in good health. The sequenced material came from memory CD4+ T cells sorted from blood. Subset specified: CD45RA-negative fraction. CDR3 nucleotides: TGTGCCTGGAGGCGAGCGGACGCGAATGAGCAGTTCTTC. The encoded protein is CAWRRADANEQFF.